Detailed here is one T cell receptor beta chain. The target antigen is unknown. The CDR3 extends over 17 amino acids. Germline V lookup: CDR1 SGHRS, CDR2 YFSETQ. The V gene end was trimmed by 4 bases and the J gene end by 5 bases; junction bases not matched to a gene: 15. The source of the sample is a study of cytomegalovirus exposure and HLA in healthy donors. Findings and caveats of the study: It was assumed in the presence/absence analyses that sequencing depth was roughly uniform across donors.

The PCR contained 60 Vbeta and 13 Jbeta primers. Some clones are missing from TCRdb's copy, which holds only in-frame ones; the method was immunoSEQ multiplex PCR. The sample yields under 150,000 clones, 80% to 90% seen once. The sequenced material came from PBMCs. This chain uses TRBV5-1 with TRBJ2-5, with TRBD2 matching 9 bases. The clonotype originates from a boy younger than 10 in good health and CMV-seronegative. This CDR3 reads CASSGVSGGRFPETQYF. The CDR3 nucleotides read TGCGCCAGCAGCGGAGTGAGCGGGGGGCGTTTCCCCGAGACCCAGTACTTC.